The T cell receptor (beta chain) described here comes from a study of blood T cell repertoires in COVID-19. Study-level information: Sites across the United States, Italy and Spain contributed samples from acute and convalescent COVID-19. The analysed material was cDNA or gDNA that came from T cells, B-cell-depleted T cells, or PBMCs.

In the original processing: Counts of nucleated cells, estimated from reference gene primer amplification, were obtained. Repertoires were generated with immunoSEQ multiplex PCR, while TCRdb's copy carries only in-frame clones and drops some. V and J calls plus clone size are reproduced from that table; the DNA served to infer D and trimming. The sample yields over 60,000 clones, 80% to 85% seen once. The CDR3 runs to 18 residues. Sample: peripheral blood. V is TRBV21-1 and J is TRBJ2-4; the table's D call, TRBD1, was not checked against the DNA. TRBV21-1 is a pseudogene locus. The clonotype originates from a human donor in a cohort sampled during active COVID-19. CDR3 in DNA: TGTGCCAGCAGCAACGACCAGGTGTCGGTACGAGCCAAAAACATTCAGTACTTC. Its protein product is CASSNDQVSVRAKNIQYF.